Sequencing of this T cell receptor (beta chain) was carried out in a study of control samples from healthy donors and cancer patients. The CDR3 has 13 residues. V shed 8 bases and J 4 bases; nucleotides not matched to a gene: 4. Germline lookup yields CDR1 MNHEY and CDR2 SVGAGI. Profiled with immunoSEQ multiplex PCR; TCRdb holds only in-frame clones, not every one. Among some 130,000 clones, roughly 90% were seen once, and the ten largest hold about 2.2%. Sequencing was done on a sample of blood. The receptor was derived from a woman aged 45-59 years in good health. This chain joins TRBV6-5 and TRBJ2-3, with TRBD1 matching 9 bases. CDR3 residues: CASSRTGADTQYF. In nucleotides, the CDR3 is TGTGCCAGCTCCCGGACAGGGGCAGATACGCAGTATTTT.